A selection of T cell receptor beta chains follows, all from one sample in a study of blood T cells in healthy people across ages. Via MiXCR, TCRdb re-called the 5' RACE reads, giving one row per CDR3 protein. The table includes approximately 730,000 distinct CDR3 sequences, about 42% detected once. Sequencing was carried out using blood. Source of these receptors: a woman aged 60-75 years in good health. Both conserved end residues are part of each CDR3. A D gene is named only where the DNA matches it firmly. Clone size, where shown, is once, few, many, or a class for clones that have expanded.

>TRBV13|-|TRBD2|TRBJ2-1
CASSLRGNTREGEQFF
TGTGCCAGCAGCTTAAGAGGTAATACTAGGGAGGGTGAGCAGTTCTTC
>TRBV27|-|-|TRBJ2-1
CASSLDDTYNEQFF
TGTGCCAGCAGTCTTGACGATACCTACAATGAGCAGTTCTTC
>TRBV10-3|few|TRBD2|TRBJ2-1
CAISGSYGLAGPYSYNEQFF
TGTGCCATCAGTGGTTCGTATGGACTAGCGGGACCTTATTCCTACAATGAGCAGTTCTTC
>TRBV20-1|-|-|TRBJ2-1
CSARDPGIYNEQFF
TGCAGTGCTAGAGACCCCGGGATCTACAATGAGCAGTTCTTC
>TRBV20-1|-|TRBD2|TRBJ2-1
CSARDLGGGGFF
TGCAGTGCTAGAGACCTCGGCGGGGGAGGGTTCTTC
>TRBV6-2/TRBV6-3|-|-|TRBJ2-5
CASSFGKRAFQETQYF
TGTGCCAGCAGTTTCGGGAAGCGGGCCTTTCAAGAGACCCAGTACTTC
>TRBV6-1|-|-|TRBJ1-5
CASIQTHNQPQHF
TGTGCCAGCATTCAGACCCACAATCAGCCCCAGCATTTT
>TRBV12-3/TRBV12-4|many|-|TRBJ1-4
CASSFWGTNEKLFF
TGTGCCAGCAGTTTTTGGGGAACTAATGAAAAACTGTTTTTT
>TRBV29-1|few|-|TRBJ2-1
CSAEGGRGTYNEQFF
TGCAGCGCCGAAGGCGGCAGGGGAACCTACAATGAGCAGTTCTTC
>TRBV18|once|-|TRBJ2-3
CASSPYGKRTDTQYF
TGTGCCAGCTCCCCCTACGGGAAACGCACAGATACGCAGTATTTT
>TRBV11-1|-|-|TRBJ2-5
CASSYLHSSYNEQYF
TGTGCCAGCAGTTACCTACATAGCTCCTACAATGAGCAGTACTTC
>TRBV6-2/TRBV6-3|-|TRBD2|TRBJ2-3
CASSLLAGGFSDTQYF
TGTGCCAGCAGCCTACTAGCGGGAGGGTTCTCAGATACGCAGTATTTT
>TRBV9|few|TRBD2|TRBJ2-3
CASSVASGRDTQYF
TGTGCCAGCAGCGTAGCTAGCGGGAGGGATACGCAGTATTTT
>TRBV28|-|-|TRBJ2-7
CASSLLGESSSYNEQYF
TGTGCCAGCAGTTTATTGGGGGAGTCCAGCTCCTACAATGAGCAGTACTTC
>TRBV7-3|-|-|TRBJ2-7
CASSVRGADEQYF
TGTGCCAGCAGCGTACGGGGGGCGGACGAGCAGTACTTC
>TRBV6-6|many|-|TRBJ2-7
CASSYTATGPEQYF
TGTGCCAGCAGTTACACGGCGACAGGTCCCGAGCAGTACTTC
>TRBV5-1|-|-|TRBJ2-7
CASSSGTGFPEQYF
TGCGCCAGCAGCTCCGGGACCGGATTCCCCGAGCAGTACTTC
>TRBV3-1|-|TRBD2|TRBJ2-5
CASSNTREERETQYF
TGTGCCAGCAGCAACACTCGGGAGGAGAGAGAGACCCAGTACTTC
>TRBV27|-|-|TRBJ2-4
CASRSTIAKNIQYF
TGTGCCAGCAGATCAACAATAGCCAAAAACATTCAGTACTTC
>TRBV27|few|-|TRBJ2-7
CASWTAMAYEQYF
TGTGCCAGCTGGACGGCCATGGCCTACGAGCAGTACTTC
>TRBV4-1|many|TRBD2|TRBJ2-1
CASSPGLAAFDEQFF
TGCGCCAGCAGCCCGGGACTAGCGGCCTTCGATGAGCAGTTCTTC
>TRBV13|many|-|TRBJ2-5
CASSIQEGLFKETQYF
TGTGCCAGCAGCATACAAGAAGGACTATTTAAAGAGACCCAGTACTTC
>TRBV3-1|-|-|TRBJ2-3
CASSQDSASDTQYF
TGTGCCAGCAGCCAAGATTCGGCGAGCGATACGCAGTATTTT
>TRBV7-9|-|TRBD1|TRBJ2-3
CASRHRGPGTGGDTQYF
TGTGCCAGCAGACACCGTGGCCCCGGGACAGGGGGAGATACGCAGTATTTT
>TRBV4-3|few|-|TRBJ1-4
CASSHVGDEKLFF
TGCGCCAGCAGCCATGTGGGGGATGAAAAACTGTTTTTT
>TRBV28|once|-|TRBJ2-7
CASIKQQGYGQYF
TGTGCCAGCATTAAGCAACAGGGCTACGGGCAGTACTTC
>TRBV18|few|-|TRBJ2-5
CASSPGSTVETQYF
TGTGCCAGCTCCCCAGGGTCGACAGTAGAGACCCAGTACTTC
>TRBV7-9|-|-|TRBJ1-2
CASSQGRVDGYTF
TGTGCCAGCAGCCAAGGGAGGGTAGATGGCTACACCTTC
>TRBV6-2/TRBV6-3|-|-|TRBJ1-1
CASSRPGGSLMNTEAFF
TGTGCCAGCAGCCGTCCGGGGGGTTCCCTCATGAACACTGAAGCTTTCTTT
>TRBV2|-|TRBD1|TRBJ1-2
CASSANLGQGRGYTF
TGTGCCAGCAGTGCCAACCTAGGACAGGGTCGTGGCTACACCTTC
>TRBV28|few|-|TRBJ2-5
CASSLNRGLFETQYF
TGTGCCAGCAGTTTAAACAGGGGACTTTTTGAGACCCAGTACTTC
>TRBV5-5|-|-|TRBJ2-3
CASSLEARRLVDTQYF
TGTGCCAGCAGCCTGGAGGCCAGGCGGTTGGTAGATACGCAGTATTTT
>TRBV10-3|-|-|TRBJ1-1
CATGGETEAFF
TGTGCCACAGGAGGGGAGACTGAAGCTTTCTTT
>TRBV9|many|-|TRBJ2-1
CASSPQTSSYNEQFF
TGTGCCAGCAGCCCCCAGACGAGCTCCTACAATGAGCAGTTCTTC
>TRBV29-1|few|-|TRBJ1-2
CSVVGSSYGYTF
TGCAGCGTCGTAGGGAGTAGCTATGGCTACACCTTC
>TRBV29-1|many|TRBD2|TRBJ2-5
CSVVRGSYQETQYF
TGCAGCGTTGTTCGCGGGAGTTACCAAGAGACCCAGTACTTC
>TRBV7-2|many|TRBD2|TRBJ2-7
CASSPTSGGYEQYF
TGTGCCAGCAGCCCAACTAGCGGGGGTTACGAGCAGTACTTC
>TRBV7-9|few|TRBD1|TRBJ1-2
CASSHRDSPNYGYTF
TGTGCCAGCAGCCACCGGGACAGCCCTAACTATGGCTACACCTTC
>TRBV3-1|-|TRBD2|TRBJ2-1
CASSFGTSGFSYNEQFF
TGTGCCAGCAGCTTCGGGACTAGCGGCTTTTCCTACAATGAGCAGTTCTTC
>TRBV5-1|few|TRBD2|TRBJ2-7
CASSPPNGGGEQYF
TGCGCCAGCAGCCCCCCAAATGGCGGGGGCGAGCAGTACTTC
>TRBV29-1|few|-|TRBJ2-4
CSVAREGGLAKNIQYF
TGCAGCGTTGCGAGGGAGGGGGGCTTAGCCAAAAACATTCAGTACTTC
>TRBV9|-|TRBD1|TRBJ1-2
CASSVSGTVNYGYTF
TGTGCCAGCAGCGTATCCGGGACAGTAAACTATGGCTACACCTTC
>TRBV6-2/TRBV6-3|few|TRBD2|TRBJ2-1
CASSYYTTAGSSNEQFF
TGTGCCAGCAGTTACTACACCACAGCGGGATCAAGCAATGAGCAGTTCTTC